This T cell receptor (beta chain) was found in a study of technical replicates of blood from a few donors. The assay was immunoSEQ multiplex PCR, and TCRdb's table has in-frame clones only and misses some. The top ten hold under 0.35% of the sample, which has 87,000 or so clones, over 90% seen once. Germline V lookup: CDR1 GTSNPN, CDR2 SVGIG (reference sequence). The CDR3 extends over 14 amino acids. V lost 2 bases and J 0 bases, leaving 8 bases between the germline ends. The TCR was taken from a human donor in good health. The sample consisted of T cells isolated from PBMCs. The chain is built from TRBV30 and TRBJ1-5; D perhaps matches TRBD1 (6 bases). The CDR3 reads CAWSTGISNQPQHF. The CDR3 coding sequence is TGTGCCTGGAGTACAGGGATTAGCAATCAGCCCCAGCATTTT.